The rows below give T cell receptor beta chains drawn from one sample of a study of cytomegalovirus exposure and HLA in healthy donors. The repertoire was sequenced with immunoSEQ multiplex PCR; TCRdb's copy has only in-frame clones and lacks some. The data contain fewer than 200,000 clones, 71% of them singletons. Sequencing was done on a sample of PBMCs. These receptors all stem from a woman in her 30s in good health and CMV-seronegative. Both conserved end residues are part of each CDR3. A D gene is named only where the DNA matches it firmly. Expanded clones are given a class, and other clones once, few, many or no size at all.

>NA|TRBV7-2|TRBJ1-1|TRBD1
TGTGCCAGCAGCATCAAGGACAGGGCTGCCGCTTTCTTT
CASSIKDRAAAFF
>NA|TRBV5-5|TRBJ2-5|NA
TGTGCCAGCAGCTTCGGGGGCCAAGAGACCCAGTACTTC
CASSFGGQETQYF
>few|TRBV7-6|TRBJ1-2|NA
TGTGCCAGCAGCTTAGCGGAGTCAGTCTATGGCTACACCTTC
CASSLAESVYGYTF
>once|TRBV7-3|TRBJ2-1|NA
TGTGCCAGCAGCTTCCCGGGACAAAACAATGAGCAGTTCTTC
CASSFPGQNNEQFF
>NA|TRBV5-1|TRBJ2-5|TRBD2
TGCGCCAGCAGCAACAGCGGGAGAGGAGAGACCCAGTACTTC
CASSNSGRGETQYF
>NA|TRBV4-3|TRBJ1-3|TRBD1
TGCGCCAGCAGCCAAGAGACAGGGGAGGCTGGAAACACCATATATTTT
CASSQETGEAGNTIYF
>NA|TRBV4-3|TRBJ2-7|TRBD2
TGCGCCAGCAGCCAGGGACTAGCGGGAGACGAGCAGTACTTC
CASSQGLAGDEQYF
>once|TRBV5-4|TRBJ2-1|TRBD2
TGTGCCAGCAGCCGAACTAGCGGGGGCTACAATGAGCAGTTCTTC
CASSRTSGGYNEQFF
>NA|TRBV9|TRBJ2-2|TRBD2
TGTGCCAGCAGCGGGGGGGGACTAGCGGGAACCGGGGAGCTGTTTTTT
CASSGGGLAGTGELFF
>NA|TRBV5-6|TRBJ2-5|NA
TGTGCCAGCAGCTTGGCCTGGAGAGAGACCCAGTACTTC
CASSLAWRETQYF
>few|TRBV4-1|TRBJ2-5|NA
TGCGCCAGCAGCTACCCAGGACGGGGGGAGACCCAGTACTTC
CASSYPGRGETQYF